This T cell receptor (beta chain) was recovered during a study of OX40 agonist ivuxolimab in advanced cancers. Study overall: Three patients, one with hepatocellular carcinoma and two with cutaneous melanoma, achieved partial responses. The study, taken as a whole, reports: Expanded clones belonging to CD8+ T cells outnumbered, on average, those of CD4+.

Here immunoSEQ multiplex PCR was the method, and the copy in TCRdb shows in-frame clones only, minus some. This sample has tens of thousands of clones, with 80% to 90% found just once. Prior autoimmune disease or systemic immunosuppression barred patients. This clone was counted only a few times. The target antigen is unknown. The V gene's germline CDR1 is LGHNA and CDR2 YNFKEQ. J gave up 3 bases and V 4 bases, and 3 bases lay outside the gene matches. The CDR3 is made up of 15 amino acids. This sequence originates from an adult with an advanced solid tumor such as melanoma, head and neck, liver or kidney cancer. The gene calls are TRBV4-2 and TRBJ1-5; the match to TRBD1 covers 10 bases. The sample here was CD4+ or CD8+ T cells sorted from blood, taken in a trial of the OX40 agonist ivuxolimab. The CDR3 sequence: CASSPGTGDNQPQHF. The CDR3 nucleotides are TGTGCCAGCAGCCCAGGGACAGGGGACAATCAGCCCCAGCATTTT.